This is a list of T cell receptor beta chains from one sample in a study of blood T cell repertoires in COVID-19. Here immunoSEQ multiplex PCR was the method, and the copy in TCRdb shows in-frame clones only, minus some. The top ten clones hold more than 1% of a sample with 350,000 or so clones, less than 90% of them seen once. Sequencing was performed on PBMCs or T cells enriched from blood (not recorded which). These receptor sequences come from a woman in her 30s who had recovered from COVID-19. CDR3s include the opening cysteine and the closing phenylalanine or tryptophan. Fields, in order: clone size, V gene, J gene, D gene, CDR3 protein, CDR3 DNA. A D gene is named only where the DNA matches it firmly. A row's size may be missing; if present it is once, few, many or a size class.

-,TRBV20-1,TRBJ1-2,-,CSVPKYGYTF,TGCAGTGTTCCCAAATATGGCTACACCTTC
few,TRBV5-1,TRBJ2-7,TRBD2,CASSPTSGGAYEQYF,TGCGCCAGCAGCCCGACTAGCGGGGGGGCCTACGAGCAGTACTTC
once,TRBV24-1,TRBJ2-3,-,CATSLPGWGTDTQYF,TGTGCCACCAGCCTCCCAGGGTGGGGCACAGATACGCAGTATTTT
-,TRBV10-3,TRBJ2-7,-,CAISEPGHLPLSYEQYF,TGTGCCATCAGTGAGCCGGGACACCTCCCCCTCTCCTACGAGCAGTACTTC
-,TRBV3-1/TRBV3-2,TRBJ2-7,TRBD1,CASSQVGDRSSYEQYF,TGTGCCAGCAGCCAAGTGGGGGACAGGAGCTCCTACGAGCAGTACTTC
few,TRBV5-6,TRBJ1-1,TRBD1,CASSRGTGWTEAFF,TGTGCCAGCAGCCGGGGGACAGGGTGGACTGAAGCTTTCTTT
once,TRBV19,TRBJ1-6,TRBD1,CASKPTTGPNSPLHF,TGTGCCAGTAAACCCACGACAGGGCCAAATTCACCCCTCCACTTT
once,TRBV6-5,TRBJ2-5,TRBD2,CASSYSTAGTQETQYF,TGTGCCAGCAGTTACTCTACAGCGGGAACCCAAGAGACCCAGTACTTC
-,TRBV6-1,TRBJ2-2,-,CASSEGVPGHLNTGELFF,TGTGCCAGCAGTGAGGGAGTCCCGGGACACCTGAACACCGGGGAGCTGTTTTTT
-,TRBV5-1,TRBJ1-1,TRBD1,CASSLADTGANTEAFF,TGCGCCAGCAGCTTGGCCGACACAGGGGCGAACACTGAAGCTTTCTTT
-,TRBV30,TRBJ2-5,-,CAWTGGRRVQETQYF,TGTGCCTGGACCGGGGGACGGAGGGTCCAAGAGACCCAGTACTTC
-,TRBV7-2,TRBJ2-7,TRBD1,CASSLEHAGGPVLAQYF,TGTGCCAGCAGCTTAGAACATGCAGGGGGCCCGGTCCTTGCACAGTACTTC
few,TRBV5-1,TRBJ2-4,-,CASSYLSGSGAKNIQYF,TGCGCCAGCAGCTACCTCTCGGGAAGTGGGGCCAAAAACATTCAGTACTTC
-,TRBV6-5,TRBJ2-7,-,CASSSPSVGPSYEQYF,TGTGCCAGCAGTTCCCCTAGCGTGGGGCCATCCTACGAGCAGTACTTC
once,TRBV6-5,TRBJ1-5,TRBD1,CASTAPGQGTPQHF,TGTGCCAGCACCGCCCCGGGACAGGGGACCCCCCAGCATTTT
-,TRBV6-1,TRBJ2-1,TRBD2,CASSGGPGGPYNEQFF,TGTGCCAGCAGTGGAGGCCCGGGGGGGCCCTACAATGAGCAGTTCTTC
-,TRBV30,TRBJ2-2,TRBD2,CAWSPRRGTDTGELFF,TGTGCCTGGAGCCCCCGGCGGGGGACGGACACCGGGGAGCTGTTTTTT
-,TRBV5-1,TRBJ1-1,-,CASSSGNAVNTEAFF,TGCGCCAGCAGCTCCGGAAACGCGGTGAACACTGAAGCTTTCTTT
-,TRBV27,TRBJ1-2,-,CASSPLNYGYTF,TGTGCCAGCAGTCCTCTGAACTATGGCTACACCTTC
-,TRBV3-1/TRBV3-2,TRBJ2-2,-,CASSQDRGSVLPGELFF,TGTGCCAGCAGCCAAGATAGGGGCAGTGTCCTTCCCGGGGAGCTGTTTTTT
-,TRBV12-3/TRBV12-4,TRBJ1-3,-,CASTTGTEPTIYF,TGTGCCAGCACGACCGGGACTGAGCCGACCATATATTTT
-,TRBV12-3/TRBV12-4,TRBJ2-7,-,CASSLVTFGEQYF,TGTGCCAGCAGTTTAGTGACTTTCGGCGAGCAGTACTTC